This TCR beta chain comes out of a study of CD4 T cells in relation to SARS-CoV-2 and coronaviruses. Study summary: TCR beta CDR3s were sequenced after approximately ten-day antigen culture of PBMCs.

Naive and memory CD4+ T cells were cultured with CEF, then survey-sequenced. The assay was immunoSEQ multiplex PCR, and TCRdb's table has in-frame clones only and misses some. The table has 35,000 to 45,000 clones, about 87% seen once. Sorted naive or memory CD4+ cells met CEF peptides for approximately ten days. There are 16 residues in the CDR3. Trimming took 2 bases from V and 8 from J, leaving 20 bases between them. General study results and limits: According to naive versus memory sequencing, detected responses are memory recall, not newly primed.

About this clone: Its cognate antigen is unknown.

The chain links TRBV5-3 to TRBJ2-1, with D perhaps TRBD2 (5 bases). TRBV5-3 is assigned to the ORF class and has an uncertain function. This clonotype was sampled from an adult with COVID-19. The specimen sequenced was naive CD4+ T cells from PBMCs, cultured in vitro. Subset defined: naive CD4+ T cells isolated by negative enrichment. The CDR3: CARSFQADPLQDEQFF. CDR3 nucleotide sequence: TGTGCCAGAAGCTTTCAAGCGGACCCATTGCAAGATGAGCAGTTCTTC.